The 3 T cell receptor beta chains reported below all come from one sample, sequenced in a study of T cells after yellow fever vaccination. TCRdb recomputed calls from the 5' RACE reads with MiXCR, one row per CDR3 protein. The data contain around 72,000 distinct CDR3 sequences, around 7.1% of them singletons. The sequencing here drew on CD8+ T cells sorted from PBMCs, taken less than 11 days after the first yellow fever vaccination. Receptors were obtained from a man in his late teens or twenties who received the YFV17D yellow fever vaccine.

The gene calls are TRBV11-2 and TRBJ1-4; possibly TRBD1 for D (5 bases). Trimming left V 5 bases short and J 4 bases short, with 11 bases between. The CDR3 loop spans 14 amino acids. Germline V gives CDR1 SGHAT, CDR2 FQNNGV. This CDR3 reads CASSDRDGNEKLFF. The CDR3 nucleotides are TGTGCCAGCAGCGACCGGGACGGTAATGAAAAACTGTTTTTT.

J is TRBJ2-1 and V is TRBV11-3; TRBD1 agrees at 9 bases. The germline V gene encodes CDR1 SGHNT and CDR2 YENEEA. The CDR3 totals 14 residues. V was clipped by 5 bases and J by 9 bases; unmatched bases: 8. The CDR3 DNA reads TGTGCCAGCAGCCCGCCGGGACAGGGCTTTGAGCAGTTCTTC. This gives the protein CASSPPGQGFEQFF.

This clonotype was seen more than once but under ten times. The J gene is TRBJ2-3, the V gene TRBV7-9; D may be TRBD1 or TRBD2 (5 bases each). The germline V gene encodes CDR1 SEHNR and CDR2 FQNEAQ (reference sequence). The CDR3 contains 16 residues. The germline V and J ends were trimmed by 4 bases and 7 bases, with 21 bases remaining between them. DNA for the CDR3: TGTGCCAGCAGCTCCAGGGAGCTAGTCCCCCAAAATACGCAGTATTTT. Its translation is CASSSRELVPQNTQYF.